What follows describes a single T cell receptor (beta chain). Antigen specificity is unknown. Individuals having autoimmune disease history or systemic immunosuppression were not enrolled. Cycle 7 day 1, cycle 4 day 1, and baseline were the timepoints at which blood was sampled. The record originates from a study of OX40 agonist ivuxolimab in advanced cancers. Study-wide background: Partial responses were observed in three patients, of whom one had hepatocellular carcinoma and two had cutaneous melanoma.

Only in-frame clones appear in the TCRdb table, and some are missing; sequencing was by immunoSEQ multiplex PCR. The table has 25,000 to 35,000 clones, 86% seen once. V was cut by 3 bases and J by 6 bases, with 18 bases left in between. CDR3 length equals 16 residues. CDR1 is SNHLY and CDR2 is FYNNEI in the germline V gene. Study results and limitations: CD4+ and CD8+ blood T cells expanded clonally by week 6 at 0.1 to 3.0 mg/kg.

This sequence joins TRBV2 and TRBJ1-5; maybe TRBD1 (5 bases). The sequence derives from an adult with an advanced solid tumor such as melanoma, head and neck, liver or kidney cancer. Specimen: CD4+ or CD8+ T cells sorted from blood, collected in a trial of the OX40 agonist ivuxolimab. CDR3 bases: TGTGCCAGCAGTGACCCCGGGACTGGGGGGAGTCAGCCCCAGCATTTT. Translation gives CASSDPGTGGSQPQHF.